The clone carrying this TCR beta chain was seen only a few times. Using RNA transcripts as the source, TCR beta CDR3 regions were amplified. During a first-round RT-PCR of the TCR CDR3, the HTBI primer set was used. Using its own MiXCR run on the multiplex PCR reads, TCRdb lists one record per CDR3 protein. The sample has over 400,000 distinct CDR3 sequences, roughly 15% seen once; the top ten hold roughly 13%. This CDR3 has 16 amino acids. Germline assignment: CDR1 MGHRA and CDR2 YSYEKL. Trimming removed 0 bases at V and 4 bases at J, with 13 bases between. This sample was included in a study of T cells in Graves' hyperthyroidism and ophthalmopathy.

This clonotype originated in a man in his late teens or twenties with Graves' ophthalmopathy. Input material: blood. This chain links TRBV4-1 with TRBJ2-1; D might be TRBD2 (5 bases). CDR3 protein: CASSQDIRTGYNEQFF. Here the CDR3 DNA reads TGCGCCAGCAGCCAAGATATCCGGACTGGGTACAATGAGCAGTTCTTC.